This T cell receptor (beta chain) was recovered during a study of Graves' ophthalmopathy and Graves' hyperthyroidism. General study findings and limits: In predicting ophthalmopathy progression, the model reached about 71% sensitivity and under 85% specificity.

About this clonotype: No antigen is known for it.

Amplification of TCR beta CDR3 regions used RNA transcripts. RT-PCR was first run with HTBI primers, then multiplex PCR in a second round. TCRdb re-called the multiplex PCR reads through MiXCR, storing one row per CDR3 protein. The top ten clones hold about 8.2% of a sample with some 160,000 distinct CDR3 sequences, 39% of them seen once. The origin of this receptor is a man between 25 and 39 years old with Graves' ophthalmopathy. The specimen sequenced was peripheral blood.

Here the CDR3 DNA reads TGTGCCAGCAGCCGGACGCAGGGGAGAGCTTTCTTT. This encodes CASSRTQGRAFF. The rearrangement links TRBV12-3 or TRBV12-4 to TRBJ1-1; TRBD1 is a possible D gene (6 bases). The CDR3 contains 12 residues. V lost 6 bases, J lost 10 bases, and 15 bases lay in between.